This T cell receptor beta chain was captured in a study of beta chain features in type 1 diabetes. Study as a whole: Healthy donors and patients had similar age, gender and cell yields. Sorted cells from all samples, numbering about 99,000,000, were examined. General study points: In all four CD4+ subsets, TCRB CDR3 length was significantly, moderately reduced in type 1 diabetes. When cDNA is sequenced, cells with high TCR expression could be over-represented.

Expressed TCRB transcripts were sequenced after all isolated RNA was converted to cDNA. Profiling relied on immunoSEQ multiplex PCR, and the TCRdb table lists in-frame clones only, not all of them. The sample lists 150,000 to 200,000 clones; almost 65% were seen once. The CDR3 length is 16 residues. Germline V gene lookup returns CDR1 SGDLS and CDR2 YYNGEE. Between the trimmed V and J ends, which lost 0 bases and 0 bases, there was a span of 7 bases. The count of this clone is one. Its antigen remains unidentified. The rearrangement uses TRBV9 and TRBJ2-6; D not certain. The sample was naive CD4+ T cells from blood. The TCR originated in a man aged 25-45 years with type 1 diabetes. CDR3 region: CASSVGSSSGANVLTF. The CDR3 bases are TGTGCCAGCAGCGTAGGCTCAAGCTCTGGGGCCAACGTCCTGACTTTC. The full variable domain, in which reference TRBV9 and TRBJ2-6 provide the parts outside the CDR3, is DSGVTQTPKHLITATGQRVTLRCSPRSGDLSVYWYQQSLDQGLQFLIQYYNGEERAKGNILERFSAQQFPDLHSELNLSSLELGDSALYFCASSVGSSSGANVLTFGAGSRLTVL.